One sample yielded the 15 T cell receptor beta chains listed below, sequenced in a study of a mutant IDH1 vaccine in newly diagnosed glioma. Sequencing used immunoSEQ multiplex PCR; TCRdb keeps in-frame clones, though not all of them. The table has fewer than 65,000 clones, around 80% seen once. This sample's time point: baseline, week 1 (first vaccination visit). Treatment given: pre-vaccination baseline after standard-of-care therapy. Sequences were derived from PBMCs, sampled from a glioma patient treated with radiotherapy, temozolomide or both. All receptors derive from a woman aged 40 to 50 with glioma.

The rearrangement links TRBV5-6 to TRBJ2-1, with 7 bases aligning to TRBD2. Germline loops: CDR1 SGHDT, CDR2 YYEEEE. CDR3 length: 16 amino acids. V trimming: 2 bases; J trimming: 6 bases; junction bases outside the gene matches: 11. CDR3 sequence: CASSFLGGGGFNEQFF. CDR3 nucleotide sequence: TGTGCCAGCAGCTTTCTCGGAGGCGGGGGTTTCAATGAGCAGTTCTTC.

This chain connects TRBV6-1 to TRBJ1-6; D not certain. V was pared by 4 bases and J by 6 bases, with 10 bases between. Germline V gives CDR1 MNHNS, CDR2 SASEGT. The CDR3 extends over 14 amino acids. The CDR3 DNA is TGTGCCAGCAGTGTCCCAGGCCCTAATTCACCCCTCCACTTT. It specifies CASSVPGPNSPLHF.

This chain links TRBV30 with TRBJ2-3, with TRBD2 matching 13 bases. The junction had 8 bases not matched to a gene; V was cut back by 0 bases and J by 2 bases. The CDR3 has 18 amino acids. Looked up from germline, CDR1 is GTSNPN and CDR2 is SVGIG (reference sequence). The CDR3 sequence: CAWSVGLAGALFTDTQYF. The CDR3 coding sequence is TGTGCCTGGAGTGTAGGACTAGCGGGGGCCCTTTTCACAGATACGCAGTATTTT.

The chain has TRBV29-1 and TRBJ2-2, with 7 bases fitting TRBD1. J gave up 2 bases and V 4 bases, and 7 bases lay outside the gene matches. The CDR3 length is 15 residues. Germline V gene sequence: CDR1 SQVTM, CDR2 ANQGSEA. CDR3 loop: CSVGKPGGNTGELFF. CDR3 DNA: TGCAGCGTTGGGAAACCAGGGGGAAACACCGGGGAGCTGTTTTTT.

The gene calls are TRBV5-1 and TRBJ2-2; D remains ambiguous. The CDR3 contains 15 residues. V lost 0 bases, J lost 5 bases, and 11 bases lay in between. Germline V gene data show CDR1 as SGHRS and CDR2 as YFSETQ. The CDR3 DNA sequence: TGCGCCAGCAGCTTGGACAGCCCTAGAACCGGGGAGCTGTTTTTT. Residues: CASSLDSPRTGELFF.

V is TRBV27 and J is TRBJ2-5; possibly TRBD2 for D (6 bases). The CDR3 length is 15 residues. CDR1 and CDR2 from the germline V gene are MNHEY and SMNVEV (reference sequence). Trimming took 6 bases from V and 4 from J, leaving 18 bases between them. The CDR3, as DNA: TGTGCCAGCAGCCAGGACTGGCGGGATACAGAGACCCAGTACTTC. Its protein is CASSQDWRDTETQYF.

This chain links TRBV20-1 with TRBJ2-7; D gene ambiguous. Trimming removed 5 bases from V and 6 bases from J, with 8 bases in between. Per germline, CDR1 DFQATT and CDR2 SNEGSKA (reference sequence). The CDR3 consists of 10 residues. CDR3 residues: CSALWGEQYF. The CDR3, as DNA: TGCAGTGCTCTGTGGGGCGAGCAGTACTTC.

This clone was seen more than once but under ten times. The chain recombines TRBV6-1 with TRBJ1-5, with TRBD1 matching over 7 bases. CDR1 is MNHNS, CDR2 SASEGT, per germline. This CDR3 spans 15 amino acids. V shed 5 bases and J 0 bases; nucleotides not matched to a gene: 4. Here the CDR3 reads CASSWDSYSNQPQHF. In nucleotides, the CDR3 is TGTGCCAGCAGTTGGGACAGCTATAGCAATCAGCCCCAGCATTTT.

For the CDR3, the DNA is TGTGCCAGCAGCTCAGGGGTAGGCGAAAAACTGTTTTTT. Protein product: CASSSGVGEKLFF. J is TRBJ1-4 and V is TRBV5-4, with a weak D call TRBD1 (6 bases). The CDR3 runs 13 residues. CDR1 and CDR2 from the germline V gene are SGHNT and YYREEE (reference sequence). V shed 3 bases and J shed 8 bases, with 11 bases lying between them. Full variable domain (remainder filled in from reference TRBV5-4 and TRBJ1-4): ETGVTQSPTHLIKTRGQQVTLRCSSQSGHNTVSWYQQALGQGPQFIFQYYREEENGRGNFPPRFSGLQFPNYSSELNVNALELDDSALYLCASSSGVGEKLFFGSGTQLSVL.

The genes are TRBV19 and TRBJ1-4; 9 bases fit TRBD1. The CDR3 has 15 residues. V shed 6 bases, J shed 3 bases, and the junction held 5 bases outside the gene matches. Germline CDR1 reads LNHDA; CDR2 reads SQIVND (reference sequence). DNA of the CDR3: TGTGCCAGTAGCAGTTACAGGGGGCCTAATGAAAAACTGTTTTTT. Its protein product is CASSSYRGPNEKLFF. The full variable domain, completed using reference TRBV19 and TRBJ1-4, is DGGITQSPKYLFRKEGQNVTLSCEQNLNHDAMYWYRQDPGQGLRLIYYSQIVNDFQKGDIAEGYSVSREKKESFPLTVTSAQKNPTAFYLCASSSYRGPNEKLFFGSGTQLSVL.

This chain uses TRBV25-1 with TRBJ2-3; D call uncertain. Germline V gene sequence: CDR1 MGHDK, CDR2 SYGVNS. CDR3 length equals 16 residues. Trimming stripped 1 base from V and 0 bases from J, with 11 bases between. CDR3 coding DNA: TGTGCCAGCAGTGAATCCCCAGACCCTAGCACAGATACGCAGTATTTT. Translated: CASSESPDPSTDTQYF.

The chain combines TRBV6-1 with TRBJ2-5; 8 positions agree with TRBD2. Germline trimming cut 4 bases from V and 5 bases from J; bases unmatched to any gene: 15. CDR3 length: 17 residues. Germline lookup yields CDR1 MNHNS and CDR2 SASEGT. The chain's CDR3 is CASSGRPVAGGVETQYF. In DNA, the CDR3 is TGTGCCAGCAGTGGCCGGCCGGTGGCGGGGGGTGTGGAGACCCAGTACTTC.

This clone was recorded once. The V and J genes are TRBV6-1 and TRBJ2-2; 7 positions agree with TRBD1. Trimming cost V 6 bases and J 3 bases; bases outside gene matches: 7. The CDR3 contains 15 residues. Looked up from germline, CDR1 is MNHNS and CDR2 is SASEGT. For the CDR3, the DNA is TGTGCCAGCAGGACTATTGACAGGGACACCGGGGAGCTGTTTTTT. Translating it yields CASRTIDRDTGELFF.

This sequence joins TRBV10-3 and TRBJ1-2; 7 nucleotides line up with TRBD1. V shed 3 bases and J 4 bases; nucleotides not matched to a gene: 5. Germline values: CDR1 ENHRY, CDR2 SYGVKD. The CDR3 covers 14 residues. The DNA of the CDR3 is TGTGCCATCAGTGAACGACAGGGAGCCTATGGCTACACCTTC. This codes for CAISERQGAYGYTF.

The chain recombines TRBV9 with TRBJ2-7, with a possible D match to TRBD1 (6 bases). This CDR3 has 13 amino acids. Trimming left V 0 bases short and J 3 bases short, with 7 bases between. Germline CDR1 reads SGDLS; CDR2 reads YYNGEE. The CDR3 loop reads CASSVDRDYEQYF. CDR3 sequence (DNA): TGTGCCAGCAGCGTAGACAGGGACTACGAGCAGTACTTC.